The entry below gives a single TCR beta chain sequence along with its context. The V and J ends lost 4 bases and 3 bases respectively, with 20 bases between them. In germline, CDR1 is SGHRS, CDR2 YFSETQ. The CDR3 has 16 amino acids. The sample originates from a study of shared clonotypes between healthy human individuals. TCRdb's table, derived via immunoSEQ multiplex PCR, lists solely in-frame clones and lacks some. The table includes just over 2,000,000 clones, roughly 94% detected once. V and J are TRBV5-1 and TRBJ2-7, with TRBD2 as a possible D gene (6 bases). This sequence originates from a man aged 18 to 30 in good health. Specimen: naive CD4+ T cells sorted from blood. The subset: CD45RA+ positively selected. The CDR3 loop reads CASSPGSGERSYEQYF. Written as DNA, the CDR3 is TGCGCCAGCAGCCCCGGGTCGGGGGAAAGGAGCTACGAGCAGTACTTC. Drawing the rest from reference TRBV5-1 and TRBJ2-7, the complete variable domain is KAGVTQTPRYLIKTRGQQVTLSCSPISGHRSVSWYQQTPGQGLQFLFEYFSETQRNKGNFPGRFSGRQFSNSRSEMNVSTLELGDSALYLCASSPGSGERSYEQYFGPGTRLTVT.